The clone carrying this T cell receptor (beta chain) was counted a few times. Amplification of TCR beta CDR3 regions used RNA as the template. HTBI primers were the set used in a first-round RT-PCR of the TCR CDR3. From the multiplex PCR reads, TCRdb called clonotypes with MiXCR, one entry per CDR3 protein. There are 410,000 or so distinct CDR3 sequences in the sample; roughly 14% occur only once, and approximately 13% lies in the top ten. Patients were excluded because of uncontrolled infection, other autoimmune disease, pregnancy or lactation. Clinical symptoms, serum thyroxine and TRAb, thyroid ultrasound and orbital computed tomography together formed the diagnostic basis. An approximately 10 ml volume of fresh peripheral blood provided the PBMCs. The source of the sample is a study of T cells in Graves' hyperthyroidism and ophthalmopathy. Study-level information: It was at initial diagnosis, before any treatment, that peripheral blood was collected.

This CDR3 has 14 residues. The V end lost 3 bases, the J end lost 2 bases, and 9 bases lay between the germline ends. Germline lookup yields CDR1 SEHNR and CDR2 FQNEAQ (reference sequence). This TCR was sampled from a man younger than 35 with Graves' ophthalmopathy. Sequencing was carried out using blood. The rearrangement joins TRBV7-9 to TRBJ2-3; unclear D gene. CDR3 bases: TGTGCCAGCAGCTTTCCCGAATTCACAGATACGCAGTATTTT. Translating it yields CASSFPEFTDTQYF.